The entry below describes one T cell receptor (beta chain). What it recognizes is unknown. The source of the sample is a study of shared clonotypes between healthy human individuals. Overall study results and limits: Shared clonotypes: 4.5% to 5% naive CD4, around 3.4% naive CD8, 2.3% memory CD4, 0.35% to 0.5% memory CD8. A generally larger estimated richness was seen in naive subsets than in memory subsets.

CDR1 and CDR2 (germline): MNHEY, SVGAGI. V was cut by 2 bases and J by 1 base, with 12 bases left in between. The CDR3 runs 15 residues. The method was immunoSEQ multiplex PCR; TCRdb's version includes in-frame clones alone and lacks a portion of them. This repertoire shows over a million clones, 70% to 80% found once; its top ten account for 0.5% to 0.65%. Sequenced input: memory CD4+ T cells from PBMCs. Sample subset: CD45RA-negative fraction. This chain joins TRBV6-5 and TRBJ2-7, with D tentatively TRBD2 (6 bases). This clonotype was obtained from a young man in good health. Some clones in this sample may be carry-over from other donors' samples. The CDR3: CASSYQNGLSYEQYF. The CDR3 DNA reads as TGTGCCAGCAGTTACCAAAATGGACTATCCTACGAGCAGTACTTC.